The 27 T cell receptor beta chains listed next were all sequenced from one sample in a study of blood T cell repertoires in COVID-19. Profiling relied on immunoSEQ multiplex PCR, and the TCRdb table lists in-frame clones only, not all of them. Among 200,000 to 250,000 clones listed, roughly 87% were seen once. The source material was peripheral blood. Every receptor here comes from a woman aged 18-29 years who had recovered from COVID-19.

This clone was counted once. The chain combines TRBV18 with TRBJ1-5; the D is unclear. Trimming stripped 6 bases from V and 3 bases from J, with 15 bases between. CDR1 KGHSH and CDR2 LQKENI come from the germline V gene. This CDR3 is built from 15 residues. This CDR3 is CASSPAGGLNQPQHF. In DNA, the CDR3 is TGTGCCAGCTCGCCCGCAGGTGGCCTCAATCAGCCCCAGCATTTT.

This clone was detected a few times. This rearrangement joins TRBV9 to TRBJ2-1, with TRBD2 matching over 8 bases. CDR3 length: 14 residues. The V gene end was trimmed by 7 bases and the J gene end by 8 bases; junction bases not matched to a gene: 11. Germline loops: CDR1 SGDLS, CDR2 YYNGEE. Here the CDR3 DNA reads TGTGCCAGCTCAGCGGGAGTGGCGCAAGATGAGCAGTTCTTC. Amino acids: CASSAGVAQDEQFF.

This chain uses TRBV10-3 with TRBJ2-7; TRBD1 matches 9 bases. CDR1 and CDR2 (germline): ENHRY, SYGVKD. V gave up 3 bases and J gave up 2 bases; unmatched junction bases: 5. The CDR3 runs to 15 residues. The CDR3 DNA sequence: TGTGCCATCAGTGAAGCGGACAGGGGTACCTACGAGCAGTACTTC. Its translation is CAISEADRGTYEQYF.

In its sample, this clone was seen a few times. This chain uses TRBV18 with TRBJ2-7; perhaps TRBD2 as D (5 bases). V was trimmed by 6 bases and J by 2 bases, leaving 11 bases between them. The CDR3 runs to 13 residues. Germline CDR1 reads KGHSH; CDR2 reads LQKENI. CDR3 in DNA: TGTGCCAGCTCCAAGACGACTACCTACGAGCAGTACTTC. Encoded protein: CASSKTTTYEQYF.

CDR3 sequence: CASRTQGADTEAFF. The CDR3 DNA sequence: TGTGCCAGTCGAACGCAGGGGGCTGACACTGAAGCTTTCTTT. V usage is TRBV6-5 and J usage is TRBJ1-1, with 8 bases lining up with TRBD1. V was clipped by 9 bases and J by 3 bases; unmatched bases: 9. CDR3 length: 14 residues. Germline V gene data show CDR1 as MNHEY and CDR2 as SVGAGI.

The gene calls are TRBV4-1 and TRBJ1-2; D call uncertain. Trimming left V 1 base short and J 4 bases short, with 10 bases between. Germline loops: CDR1 MGHRA, CDR2 YSYEKL. CDR3 size: 14 residues. The CDR3 coding sequence is TGCGCCAGCAGCCAAGTTTCCATGTCCTATGGCTACACCTTC. This encodes CASSQVSMSYGYTF.

The chain combines TRBV7-9 with TRBJ2-1; D gene ambiguous. V lost 5 bases and J lost 8, with 10 bases in between. Germline CDR1 and CDR2: SEHNR and FQNEAQ (reference sequence). The CDR3 consists of 12 residues. In DNA form, the CDR3 reads TGTGCCAGCAGCCCGGAGATCCATGAGCAGTTCTTC. Translation gives CASSPEIHEQFF.

V usage is TRBV30 and J usage is TRBJ1-2, with 7 bases aligning to TRBD1. Trimming removed 3 bases from V and 0 bases from J; junction bases left unmatched: 7. CDR1 is GTSNPN, CDR2 SVGIG, per germline (reference sequence). The length of the CDR3 is 15 residues. CDR3 loop: CAWRTGPLTNYGYTF. CDR3 sequence (DNA): TGTGCCTGGAGGACAGGGCCCTTGACTAACTATGGCTACACCTTC.

The rearrangement joins TRBV19 to TRBJ1-1; D may be TRBD1 (6 bases). Germline-derived CDR1 and CDR2 are LNHDA and SQIVND (reference sequence). This CDR3 comprises 13 residues. The V end lost 2 bases, the J end lost 4 bases, and 8 bases lay between the germline ends. The CDR3 DNA follows: TGTGCCAGTAGTATATTAGGGGGCACTGAAGCTTTCTTT. It is translated as CASSILGGTEAFF. The variable domain in full, with the rest retrieved from reference TRBV19 and TRBJ1-1, is DGGITQSPKYLFRKEGQNVTLSCEQNLNHDAMYWYRQDPGQGLRLIYYSQIVNDFQKGDIAEGYSVSREKKESFPLTVTSAQKNPTAFYLCASSILGGTEAFFGQGTRLTVV.

This clone was detected once. The chain carries TRBV6-5 and TRBJ2-2; unclear D gene. V shed 3 bases and J shed 0 bases, with 5 bases lying between them. Germline V CDR1 and CDR2: MNHEY, SVGAGI. This CDR3 spans 14 amino acids. CDR3 sequence reads: CASSYRPNTGELFF. In DNA form, the CDR3 reads TGTGCCAGCAGTTATCGTCCGAACACCGGGGAGCTGTTTTTT.

The chain uses TRBV4-3 and TRBJ2-1; D gene ambiguous. V gave up 4 bases and J gave up 7 bases, with 11 bases separating them. Germline-derived CDR1 and CDR2 are LGHNA and YSLEER. The CDR3 loop spans 13 amino acids. CDR3 bases: TGCGCCAGCAGCCCACCCATGCGGAATGAGCAGTTCTTC. This sequence encodes CASSPPMRNEQFF.

The chain joins TRBV4-1 to TRBJ2-3, with TRBD1 as a possible D gene (7 bases). V was trimmed by 2 bases and J by 3 bases, leaving 12 bases between them. Germline V gene data show CDR1 as MGHRA and CDR2 as YSYEKL. The CDR3 covers 15 residues. The CDR3 loop reads CASSQFQGGTDTQYF. For the CDR3, the DNA is TGCGCCAGCAGCCAATTCCAGGGGGGAACAGATACGCAGTATTTT.

The CDR3 loop is CASSQAGHQETQYF. CDR3 coding DNA: TGCGCCAGCAGCCAAGCAGGGCACCAAGAGACCCAGTACTTC. J is TRBJ2-5 and V is TRBV4-3; maybe TRBD1 (5 bases). This CDR3 comprises 14 residues. The V end was cut by 1 base, the J end by 0 bases, with 6 bases between. The germline V gene encodes CDR1 LGHNA and CDR2 YSLEER.

The CDR3 loop is CASGGLARVEAFF. In DNA form, the CDR3 reads TGTGCCAGCGGGGGACTCGCGAGGGTGGAAGCTTTCTTT. This sequence joins TRBV7-9 and TRBJ1-1; D perhaps matches TRBD1 (5 bases). The V end was cut by 8 bases, the J end by 8 bases, with 18 bases between. The germline V gene encodes CDR1 SEHNR and CDR2 FQNEAQ (reference sequence). The CDR3 contains 13 residues.

This clone was detected a few times. The V call is TRBV18, the J call TRBJ2-3; 7 bases fit TRBD1. Germline CDR1 KGHSH, CDR2 LQKENI. The J segment lost 5 bases and the V segment lost 4 bases, leaving 3 bases of the junction unmatched. The CDR3 spans 13 residues. This CDR3 is CASSQRTGDTQYF. For the CDR3, the DNA is TGTGCCAGCTCACAACGGACAGGAGATACGCAGTATTTT.

The rearrangement links TRBV30 to TRBJ2-7, with 10 nucleotides matching TRBD1. Trimming removed 4 bases from V and 3 bases from J; junction bases left unmatched: 6. The CDR3 extends over 14 amino acids. Germline CDR1 and CDR2: GTSNPN and SVGIG (reference sequence). The CDR3 loop reads CAWMRQGADYEQYF. CDR3 DNA: TGTGCCTGGATGCGACAGGGGGCGGACTACGAGCAGTACTTC.

The chain recombines TRBV27 with TRBJ2-1, with 10 bases lining up with TRBD2. The CDR3 consists of 15 residues. V lost 6 bases and J lost 7; bases outside the gene matches: 9. Germline assignment: CDR1 MNHEY and CDR2 SMNVEV (reference sequence). CDR3 loop: CASSPSGGVWNEQFF. CDR3 nucleotides: TGTGCCAGCAGCCCCAGCGGGGGGGTCTGGAATGAGCAGTTCTTC.

The chain carries TRBV3-1 (or the pseudogene TRBV3-2) and TRBJ1-5; D is perhaps TRBD1 (5 bases). Trimming shortened V by 0 bases and J by 6 bases, and 9 bases separated the two germline ends. The CDR3 extends over 14 amino acids. In germline, CDR1 is LGHDT, CDR2 YNNKEL (reference sequence). CDR3 sequence (DNA): TGTGCCAGCAGCCAAGACAGGGAGGCTCAGCCCCAGCATTTT. Translating gives CASSQDREAQPQHF.

The V gene is TRBV7-9, the J gene TRBJ2-1; TRBD1 matches 8 bases. With 1 base clipped from V and 4 bases from J, the junction kept 9 bases outside the gene matches. The CDR3 loop spans 17 amino acids. Germline V gives CDR1 SEHNR, CDR2 FQNEAQ (reference sequence). The CDR3 is CASSLGLTGTGYNEQFF. For the CDR3, the DNA is TGTGCCAGCAGCTTAGGACTGACCGGGACAGGTTACAATGAGCAGTTCTTC.

This clone occurred once. V usage is TRBV30 and J usage is TRBJ1-4, with D maybe TRBD1 (5 bases). The ends were cut back, 3 bases at V and 4 bases at J, with 9 bases in the middle. The CDR3 covers 13 residues. Per germline, CDR1 GTSNPN and CDR2 SVGIG (reference sequence). The CDR3 protein is CAWRHGGNEKLFF. For the CDR3, the DNA is TGTGCCTGGAGGCACGGGGGTAATGAAAAACTGTTTTTT.

The rearrangement links TRBV3-1 (or the pseudogene TRBV3-2) to TRBJ1-1; the D is unclear. The CDR3 has 14 amino acids. V lost 0 bases to trimming and J lost 5 bases, with 10 bases between them. Per germline, CDR1 LGHDT and CDR2 YNNKEL (reference sequence). The CDR3 loop reads CASSQDPGGTEAFF. CDR3 DNA sequence: TGTGCCAGCAGCCAAGATCCAGGTGGAACTGAAGCTTTCTTT.

The chain has TRBV4-1 and TRBJ1-1; unclear D gene. Germline-derived CDR1 and CDR2 are MGHRA and YSYEKL. The CDR3 has 14 residues. The V and J ends lost 6 bases and 3 bases respectively, with 14 bases between them. CDR3 sequence reads: CASRMQATDTEAFF. CDR3 coding DNA: TGCGCCAGCAGGATGCAGGCCACGGACACTGAAGCTTTCTTT.

This clone is a singleton in its sample. The chain recombines TRBV13 with TRBJ2-1, with TRBD2 matching over 9 bases. The J segment lost 8 bases and the V segment lost 5 bases, leaving 16 bases of the junction unmatched. CDR1 is PRHDT, CDR2 FYEKMQ, per germline (reference sequence). The CDR3 spans 17 residues. Written as DNA, the CDR3 is TGTGCCAGCAGCGAAATGGGGGCGGGAGGGCCATGGCATGAGCAGTTCTTC. This encodes CASSEMGAGGPWHEQFF.

The chain links TRBV7-9 to TRBJ1-5; D possibly corresponds to TRBD1 (6 bases). Germline CDR1 and CDR2: SEHNR and FQNEAQ (reference sequence). There are 15 residues in the CDR3. V lost 4 bases and J 3 bases, leaving 13 bases between the germline ends. The CDR3 spells CASSSDSLPNQPQHF. The CDR3 nucleotides read TGTGCCAGCAGCTCGGACAGTCTTCCCAATCAGCCCCAGCATTTT.

The CDR3 bases are TGTGCCAGCAGCGTAGCCCCAGACAGGGGCTATGGCTACACCTTC. Translation: CASSVAPDRGYGYTF. J is TRBJ1-2 and V is TRBV9; 8 positions match TRBD1. Trimming took 0 bases from V and 4 from J; bases not matched to a gene: 5. Germline V lookup: CDR1 SGDLS, CDR2 YYNGEE. This CDR3 has 15 residues.

The sample holds one count of this clone. The rearrangement links TRBV4-1 to TRBJ2-7; 8 nucleotides match TRBD2. Germline trimming cut 4 bases from V and 1 base from J; bases unmatched to any gene: 3. The CDR3 consists of 14 residues. The germline V gene encodes CDR1 MGHRA and CDR2 YSYEKL. Here the CDR3 reads CASSPGTSSYEQYF. The CDR3 DNA is TGCGCCAGCAGCCCCGGGACTAGTTCCTACGAGCAGTACTTC.

The chain carries TRBV20-1 and TRBJ2-7, with D unresolved. Trimming removed 7 bases at V and 5 bases at J, with 3 bases between. Germline CDR1 DFQATT, CDR2 SNEGSKA (reference sequence). The CDR3 contains 8 residues. The CDR3 region is CSVNEQYF. CDR3 coding DNA: TGCAGTGTCAACGAGCAGTACTTC.